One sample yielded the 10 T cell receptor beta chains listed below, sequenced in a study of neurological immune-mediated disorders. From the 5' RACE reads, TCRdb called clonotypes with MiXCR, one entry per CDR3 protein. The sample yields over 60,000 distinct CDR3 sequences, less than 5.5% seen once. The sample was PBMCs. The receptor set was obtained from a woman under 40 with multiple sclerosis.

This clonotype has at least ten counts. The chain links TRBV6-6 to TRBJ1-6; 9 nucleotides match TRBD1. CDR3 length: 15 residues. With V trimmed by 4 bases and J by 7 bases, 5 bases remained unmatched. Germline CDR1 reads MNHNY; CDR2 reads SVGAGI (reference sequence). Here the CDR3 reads CASSSGTGYNSPLHF. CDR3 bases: TGTGCCAGCAGTTCCGGGACAGGGTACAATTCACCCCTCCACTTT.

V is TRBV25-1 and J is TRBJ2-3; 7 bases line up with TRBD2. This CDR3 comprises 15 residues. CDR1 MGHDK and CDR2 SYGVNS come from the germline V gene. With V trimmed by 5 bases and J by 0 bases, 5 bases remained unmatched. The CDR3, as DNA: TGTGCCAGCAGTCTGATGGGGGGGAGCACAGATACGCAGTATTTT. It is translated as CASSLMGGSTDTQYF.

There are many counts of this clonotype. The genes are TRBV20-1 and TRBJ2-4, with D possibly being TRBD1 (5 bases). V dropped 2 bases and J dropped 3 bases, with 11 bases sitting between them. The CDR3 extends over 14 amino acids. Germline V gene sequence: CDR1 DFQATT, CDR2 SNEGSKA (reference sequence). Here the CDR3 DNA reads TGCAGTGCTAGAAGGGGTAACCTCAAAAACATTCAGTACTTC. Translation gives CSARRGNLKNIQYF.

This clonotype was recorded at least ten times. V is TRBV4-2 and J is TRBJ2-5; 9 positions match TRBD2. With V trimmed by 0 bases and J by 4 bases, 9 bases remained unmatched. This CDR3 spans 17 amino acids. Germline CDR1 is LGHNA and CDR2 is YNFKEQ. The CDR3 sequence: CASSQDLANSGGETQYF. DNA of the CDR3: TGTGCCAGCAGCCAAGATCTCGCGAATAGCGGGGGAGAGACCCAGTACTTC.

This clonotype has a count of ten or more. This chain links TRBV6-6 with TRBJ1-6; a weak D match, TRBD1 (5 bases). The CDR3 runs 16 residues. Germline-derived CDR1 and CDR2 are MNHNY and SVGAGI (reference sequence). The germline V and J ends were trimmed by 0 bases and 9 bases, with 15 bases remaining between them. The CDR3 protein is CASSYSVPGVGSPLHF. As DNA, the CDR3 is TGTGCCAGCAGTTACTCGGTTCCGGGGGTAGGTTCACCCCTCCACTTT.

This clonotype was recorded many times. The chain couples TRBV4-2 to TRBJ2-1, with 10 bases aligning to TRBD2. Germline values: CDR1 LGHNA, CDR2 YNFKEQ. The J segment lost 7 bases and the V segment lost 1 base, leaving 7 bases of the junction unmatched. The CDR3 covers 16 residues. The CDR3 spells CASSQGPSGGRNEQFF. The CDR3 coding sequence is TGTGCCAGCAGCCAAGGCCCTAGCGGGGGTCGAAATGAGCAGTTCTTC.

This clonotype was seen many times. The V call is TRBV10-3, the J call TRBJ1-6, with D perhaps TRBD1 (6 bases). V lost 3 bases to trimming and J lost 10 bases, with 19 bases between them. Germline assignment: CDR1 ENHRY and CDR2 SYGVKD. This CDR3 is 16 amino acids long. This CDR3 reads CAISDNLGGAGSPLHF. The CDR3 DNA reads TGTGCCATCAGTGACAACCTAGGGGGGGCTGGATCACCCCTCCACTTT.

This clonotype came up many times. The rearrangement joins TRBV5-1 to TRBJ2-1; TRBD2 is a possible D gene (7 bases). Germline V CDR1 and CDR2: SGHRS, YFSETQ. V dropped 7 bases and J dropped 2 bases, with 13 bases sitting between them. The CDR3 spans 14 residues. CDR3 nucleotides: TGCGCCAGCGGGGCGGGGGCCGCCTACAATGAGCAGTTCTTC. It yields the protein CASGAGAAYNEQFF.

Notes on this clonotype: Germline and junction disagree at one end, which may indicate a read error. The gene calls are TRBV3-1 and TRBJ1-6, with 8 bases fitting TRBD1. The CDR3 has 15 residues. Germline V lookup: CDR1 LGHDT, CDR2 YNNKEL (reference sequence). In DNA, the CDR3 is TGTGCCAGCAGCCAAGAAGGACAGGGATGGCCACCCCTCAACTTT. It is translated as CASSQEGQGWPPLNF. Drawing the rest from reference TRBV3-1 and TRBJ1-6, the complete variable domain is DTAVSQTPKYLVTQMGNDKSIKCEQNLGHDTMYWYKQDSKKFLKIMFSYNNKELIINETVPNRFSPKSPDKAHLNLHINSLELGDSAVYFCASSQEGQGWPPLNFGNGTRLTVT.

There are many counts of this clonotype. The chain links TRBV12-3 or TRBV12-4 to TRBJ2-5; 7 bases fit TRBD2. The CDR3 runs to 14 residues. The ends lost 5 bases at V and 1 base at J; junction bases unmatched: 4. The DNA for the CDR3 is TGTGCCAGCAGTACGGGGGGAGGCCAAGAGACCCAGTACTTC. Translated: CASSTGGGQETQYF.